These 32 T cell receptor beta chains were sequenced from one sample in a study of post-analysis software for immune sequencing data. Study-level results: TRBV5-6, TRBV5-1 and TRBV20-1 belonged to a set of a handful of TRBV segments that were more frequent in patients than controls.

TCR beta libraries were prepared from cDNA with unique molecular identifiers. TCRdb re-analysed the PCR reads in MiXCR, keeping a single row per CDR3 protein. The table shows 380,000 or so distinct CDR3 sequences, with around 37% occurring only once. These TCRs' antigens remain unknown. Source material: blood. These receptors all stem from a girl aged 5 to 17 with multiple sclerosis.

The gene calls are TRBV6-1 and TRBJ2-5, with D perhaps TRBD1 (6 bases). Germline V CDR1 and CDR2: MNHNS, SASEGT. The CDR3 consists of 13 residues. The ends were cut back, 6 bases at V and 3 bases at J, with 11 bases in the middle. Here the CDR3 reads CASRSTGKETQYF. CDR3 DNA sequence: TGTGCCAGCAGATCCACAGGGAAAGAGACCCAGTACTTC.

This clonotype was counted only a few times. CDR3: CASSLGLSGDAAYEQYF. CDR3 DNA sequence: TGTGCCAGCAGCTTAGGGCTAAGCGGGGACGCTGCCTACGAGCAGTACTTC. The chain joins TRBV7-9 to TRBJ2-7, with TRBD2 matching over 7 bases. Looked up from germline, CDR1 is SEHNR and CDR2 is FQNEAQ (reference sequence). V lost 1 base to trimming and J lost 2 bases; unmatched junction nucleotides: 11. This CDR3 spans 17 amino acids.

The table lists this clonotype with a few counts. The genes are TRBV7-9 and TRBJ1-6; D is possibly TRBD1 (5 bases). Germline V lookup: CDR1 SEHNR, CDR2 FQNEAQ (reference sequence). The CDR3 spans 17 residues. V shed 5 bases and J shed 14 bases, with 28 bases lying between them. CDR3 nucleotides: TGTGCCAGCAGCACCGTGCTACAGGACGCCAAGGGGAGCACCCTCCACTTT. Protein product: CASSTVLQDAKGSTLHF. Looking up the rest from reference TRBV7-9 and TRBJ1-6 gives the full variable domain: DTGVSQNPRHKITKRGQNVTFRCDPISEHNRLYWYRQTLGQGPEFLTYFQNEAQLEKSRLLSDRFSAERPKGSFSTLEIQRTEQGDSAMYLCASSTVLQDAKGSTLHFGNGTRLTVT.

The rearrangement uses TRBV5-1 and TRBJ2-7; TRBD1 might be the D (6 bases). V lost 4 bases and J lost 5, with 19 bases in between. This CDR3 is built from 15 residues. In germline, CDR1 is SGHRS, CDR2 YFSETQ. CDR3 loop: CASSVALRDTHEQYF. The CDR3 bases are TGCGCCAGCAGCGTTGCGTTACGGGACACCCACGAGCAGTACTTC.

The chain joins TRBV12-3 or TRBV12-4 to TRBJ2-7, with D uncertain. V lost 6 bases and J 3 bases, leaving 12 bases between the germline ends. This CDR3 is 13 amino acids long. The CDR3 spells CASSGVGFYEQYF. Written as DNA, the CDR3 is TGTGCCAGCAGCGGAGTCGGGTTCTACGAGCAGTACTTC.

CDR3: CSVRPTVDTQYF. CDR3 nucleotides: TGCAGCGTTAGGCCGACAGTCGATACGCAGTATTTT. V gene TRBV29-1 combines with J gene TRBJ2-3; a weak D match, TRBD1 (5 bases). The CDR3 consists of 12 residues. Germline CDR1 is SQVTM and CDR2 is ANQGSEA. V lost 5 bases and J lost 6, with 12 bases in between.

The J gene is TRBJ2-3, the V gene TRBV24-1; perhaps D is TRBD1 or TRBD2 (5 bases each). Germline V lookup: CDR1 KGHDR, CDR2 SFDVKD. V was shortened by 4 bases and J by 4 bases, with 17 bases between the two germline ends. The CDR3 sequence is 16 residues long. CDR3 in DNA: TGTGCCACCAGTGAGTTGGGGCACGGGAAGGCAGATACGCAGTATTTT. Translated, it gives CATSELGHGKADTQYF.

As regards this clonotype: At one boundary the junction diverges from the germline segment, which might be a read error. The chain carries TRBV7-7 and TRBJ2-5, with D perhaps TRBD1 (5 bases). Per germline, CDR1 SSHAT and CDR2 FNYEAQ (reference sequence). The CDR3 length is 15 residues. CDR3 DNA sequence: TGTGCTAGCAGCCTGAAGGACACACTACAAGAGACCCAGTACTTC. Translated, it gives CASSLKDTLQETQYF.

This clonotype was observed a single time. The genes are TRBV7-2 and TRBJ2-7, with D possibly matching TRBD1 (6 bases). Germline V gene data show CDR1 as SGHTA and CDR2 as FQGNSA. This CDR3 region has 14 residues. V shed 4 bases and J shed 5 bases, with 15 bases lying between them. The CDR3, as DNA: TGTGCCAGCAGCTACTCAGGGGCGTCGGACGAGCAGTACTTC. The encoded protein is CASSYSGASDEQYF.

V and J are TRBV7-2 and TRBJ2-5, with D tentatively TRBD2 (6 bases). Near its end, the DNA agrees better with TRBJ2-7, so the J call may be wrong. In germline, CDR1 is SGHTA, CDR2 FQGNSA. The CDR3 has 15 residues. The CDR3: CASSRSGTGSPEQYF. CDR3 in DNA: TGTGCCAGCAGCCGTTCCGGGACTGGCTCCCCCGAGCAGTACTTC.

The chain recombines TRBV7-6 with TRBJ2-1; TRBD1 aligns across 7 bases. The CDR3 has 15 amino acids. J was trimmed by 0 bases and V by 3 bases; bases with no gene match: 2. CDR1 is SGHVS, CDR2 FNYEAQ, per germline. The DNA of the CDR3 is TGTGCCAGCAGCTTCTGGACAGGCTCCTACAATGAGCAGTTCTTC. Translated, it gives CASSFWTGSYNEQFF.

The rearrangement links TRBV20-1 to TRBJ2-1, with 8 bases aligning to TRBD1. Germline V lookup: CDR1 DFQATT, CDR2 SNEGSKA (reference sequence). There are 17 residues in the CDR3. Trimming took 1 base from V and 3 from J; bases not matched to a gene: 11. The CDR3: CSARVNPGTGRYNEQFF. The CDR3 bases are TGCAGTGCTAGAGTGAATCCCGGGACAGGACGCTACAATGAGCAGTTCTTC.

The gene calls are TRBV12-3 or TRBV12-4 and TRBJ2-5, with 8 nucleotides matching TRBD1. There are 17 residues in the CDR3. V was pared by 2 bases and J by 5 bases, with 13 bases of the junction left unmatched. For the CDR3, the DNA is TGTGCCAGCAGTTTACGGTCTTCTCAGGGGGCAGGTGAGACCCAGTACTTC. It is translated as CASSLRSSQGAGETQYF.

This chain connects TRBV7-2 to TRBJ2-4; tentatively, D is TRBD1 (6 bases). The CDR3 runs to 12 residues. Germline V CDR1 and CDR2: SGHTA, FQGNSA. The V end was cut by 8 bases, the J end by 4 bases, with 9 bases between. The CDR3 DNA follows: TGTGCCAGCGGACAGAGAAAAAACATTCAGTACTTC. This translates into CASGQRKNIQYF.

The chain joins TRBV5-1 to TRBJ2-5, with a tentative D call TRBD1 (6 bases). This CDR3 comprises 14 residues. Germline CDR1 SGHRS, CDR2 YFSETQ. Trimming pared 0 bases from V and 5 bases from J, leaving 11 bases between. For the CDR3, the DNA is TGCGCCAGCAGCTTGGAGTGGGGGCAGGAGACCCAGTACTTC. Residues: CASSLEWGQETQYF.

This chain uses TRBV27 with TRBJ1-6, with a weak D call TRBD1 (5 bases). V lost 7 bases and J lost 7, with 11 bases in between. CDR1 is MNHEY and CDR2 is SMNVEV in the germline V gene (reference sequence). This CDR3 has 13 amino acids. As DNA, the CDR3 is TGTGCCAGCACTTGGGGGGGGAATTCACCCCTCCACTTT. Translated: CASTWGGNSPLHF.

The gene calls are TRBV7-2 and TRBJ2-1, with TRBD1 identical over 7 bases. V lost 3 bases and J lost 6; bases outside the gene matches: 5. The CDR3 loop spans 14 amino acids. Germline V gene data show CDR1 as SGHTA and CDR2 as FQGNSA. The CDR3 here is CASSLTGIGNEQFF. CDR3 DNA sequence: TGTGCCAGCAGCTTGACAGGGATTGGCAATGAGCAGTTCTTC.

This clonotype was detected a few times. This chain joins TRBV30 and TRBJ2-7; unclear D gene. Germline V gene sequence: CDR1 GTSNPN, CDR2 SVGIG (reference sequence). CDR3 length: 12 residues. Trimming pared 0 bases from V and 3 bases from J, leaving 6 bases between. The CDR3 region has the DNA TGTGCCTGGAGTGTAACCCGCTACGAGCAGTACTTC. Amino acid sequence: CAWSVTRYEQYF.

The CDR3 loop reads CASSPLGLQNGYTF. CDR3 sequence (DNA): TGCGCCAGCAGCCCGCTTGGCCTCCAGAATGGCTACACCTTC. The V call is TRBV4-1, the J call TRBJ1-2; D call uncertain. The CDR3 is made up of 14 amino acids. The germline V gene has CDR1 MGHRA and CDR2 YSYEKL. Trimming took 4 bases from V and 6 from J, leaving 15 bases between them.

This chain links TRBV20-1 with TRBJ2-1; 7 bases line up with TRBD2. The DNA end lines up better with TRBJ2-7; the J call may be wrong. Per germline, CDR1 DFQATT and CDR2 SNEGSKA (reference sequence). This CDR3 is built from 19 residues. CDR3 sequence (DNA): TGCAGTGCTAGAGATGTAGGACTAGAGGGGTCGAGCTCCTACAATGAGCAGTACTTC. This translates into CSARDVGLEGSSSYNEQYF.

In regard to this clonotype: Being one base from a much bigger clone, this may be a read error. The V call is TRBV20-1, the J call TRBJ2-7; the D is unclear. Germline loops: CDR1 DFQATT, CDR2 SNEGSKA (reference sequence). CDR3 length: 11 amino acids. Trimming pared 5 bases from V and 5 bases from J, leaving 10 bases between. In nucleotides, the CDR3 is TGCAGTGCTTATGATACCCACGAGCAGTACTTC. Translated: CSAYDTHEQYF.

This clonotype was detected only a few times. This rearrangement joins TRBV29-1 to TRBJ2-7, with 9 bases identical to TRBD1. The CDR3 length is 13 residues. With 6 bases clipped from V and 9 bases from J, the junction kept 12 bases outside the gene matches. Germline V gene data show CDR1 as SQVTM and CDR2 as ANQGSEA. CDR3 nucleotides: TGCAGCGTAGTTTCTTCGACAGGGGGAGTGCAGTACTTC. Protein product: CSVVSSTGGVQYF.

The CDR3 reads CSAGRRQGRTEAFF. DNA for the CDR3: TGCAGTGCCGGGAGGCGACAGGGAAGAACTGAAGCTTTCTTT. This chain links TRBV20-1 with TRBJ1-1; 7 nucleotides align to TRBD1. The germline V gene has CDR1 DFQATT and CDR2 SNEGSKA (reference sequence). V lost 6 bases and J lost 5; bases outside the gene matches: 12. The CDR3 is 14 residues long.

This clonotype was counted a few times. The CDR3 DNA reads as TGTGCCAGCACCCAAGGACAGGGTACTAACTATGGCTACACCTTC. Amino acid sequence: CASTQGQGTNYGYTF. The rearrangement uses TRBV5-8 and TRBJ1-2; 8 bases line up with TRBD1. V dropped 6 bases and J dropped 0; count of bases not matched to a gene: 7. This CDR3 contains 15 residues. CDR1 SGHTS and CDR2 YDEGEE come from the germline V gene. Using reference TRBV5-8 and TRBJ1-2 for the parts outside the CDR3, the full variable domain is EAGVTQSPTHLIKTRGQQATLRCSPISGHTSVYWYQQALGLGLQFLLWYDEGEERNRGNFPPRFSGRQFPNYSSELNVNALELEDSALYLCASTQGQGTNYGYTFGSGTRLTVV.

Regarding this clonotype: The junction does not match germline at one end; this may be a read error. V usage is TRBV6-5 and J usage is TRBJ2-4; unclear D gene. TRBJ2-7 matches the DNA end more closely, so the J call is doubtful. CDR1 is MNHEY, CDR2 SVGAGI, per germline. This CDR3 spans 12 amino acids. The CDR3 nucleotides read TGTGCCGGCAGCGCAAGTCTCTACGAGCAGTACTTC. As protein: CAGSASLYEQYF.

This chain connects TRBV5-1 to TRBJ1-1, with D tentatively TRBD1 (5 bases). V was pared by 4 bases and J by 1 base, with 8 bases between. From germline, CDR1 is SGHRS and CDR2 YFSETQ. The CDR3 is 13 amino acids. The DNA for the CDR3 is TGCGCCAGCAGCGTCCAGGGGAACACTGAAGCTTTCTTT. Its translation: CASSVQGNTEAFF.

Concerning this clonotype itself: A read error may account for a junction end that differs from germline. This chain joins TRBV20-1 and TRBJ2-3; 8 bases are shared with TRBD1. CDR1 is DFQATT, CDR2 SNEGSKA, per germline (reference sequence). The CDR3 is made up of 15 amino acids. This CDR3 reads CSAEGMDRATDAQYF. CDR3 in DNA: TGCAGTGCCGAGGGGATGGACAGGGCAACAGATGCGCAGTATTTT.

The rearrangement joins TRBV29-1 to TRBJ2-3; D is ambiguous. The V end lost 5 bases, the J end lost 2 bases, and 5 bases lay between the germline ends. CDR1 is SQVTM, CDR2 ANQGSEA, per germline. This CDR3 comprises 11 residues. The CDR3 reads CSVSITDTQYF. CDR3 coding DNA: TGCAGCGTTTCCATCACAGATACGCAGTATTTT.

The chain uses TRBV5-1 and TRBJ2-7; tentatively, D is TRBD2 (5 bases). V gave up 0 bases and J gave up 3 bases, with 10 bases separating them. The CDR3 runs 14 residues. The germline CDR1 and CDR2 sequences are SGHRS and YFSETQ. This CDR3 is CASSLESGGYEQYF. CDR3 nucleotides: TGCGCCAGCAGCTTGGAGTCAGGAGGCTACGAGCAGTACTTC.

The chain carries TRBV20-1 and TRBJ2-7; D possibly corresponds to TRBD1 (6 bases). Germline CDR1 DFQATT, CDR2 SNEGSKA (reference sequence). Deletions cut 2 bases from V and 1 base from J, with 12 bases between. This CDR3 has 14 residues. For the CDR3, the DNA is TGCAGTGCTAGACCGACAGGTAGATCCTACGAGCAGTACTTC. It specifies CSARPTGRSYEQYF.

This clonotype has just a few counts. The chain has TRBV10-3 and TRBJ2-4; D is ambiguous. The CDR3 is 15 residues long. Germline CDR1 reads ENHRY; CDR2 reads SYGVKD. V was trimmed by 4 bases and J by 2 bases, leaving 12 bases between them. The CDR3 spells CAISARGDTKNIQYF. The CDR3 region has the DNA TGTGCCATCAGTGCCCGTGGGGATACCAAAAACATTCAGTACTTC.

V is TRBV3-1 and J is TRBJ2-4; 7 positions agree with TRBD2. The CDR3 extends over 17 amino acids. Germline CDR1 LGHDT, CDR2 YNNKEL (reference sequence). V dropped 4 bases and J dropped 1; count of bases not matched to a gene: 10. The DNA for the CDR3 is TGTGCCAGCAGCCCGCTGAGTTGGCGGGAGGCCAAAAACATTCAGTACTTC. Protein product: CASSPLSWREAKNIQYF.